A selection of T cell receptor beta chains follows, all from one sample in a study of T cell responses to AZD1222 COVID-19 vaccine. This table comes from immunoSEQ multiplex PCR, and its TCRdb copy is limited to in-frame clones, with some not included. Of 150,000 to 180,000 clones detected, roughly nine tenths appear once; the ten largest clones hold 18%. Sequencing used peripheral blood, obtained on day 0 of AZD1222 vaccination. The receptors here all came from an adult in good health. Both conserved end residues are part of each CDR3. The D gene is left open where the match is weak. Size is omitted from some rows. Given values are once, few, many or a class for expanded clones.

cdr3_length j_call v_call d_call clone_size cdr3_nt cdr3_aa
13 TRBJ1-2 TRBV9 TRBD1 - TGTGCCAGCAGCCACAGGGGGTCTTATGGCTACACCTTC CASSHRGSYGYTF
15 TRBJ1-1 TRBV11-1 - - TGTGCCAGCAGCTCCTTCGGTATCATGAACACTGAAGCTTTCTTT CASSSFGIMNTEAFF
15 TRBJ2-2 TRBV11-3 - once TGTGCCAGCAGCGGGGCGCGGGGGAACACCGGGGAGCTGTTTTTT CASSGARGNTGELFF
15 TRBJ1-5 TRBV6-2/TRBV6-3 TRBD1 - TGTGCCAGCAACCCACAGGGGCTGGGCAATCAGCCCCAGCATTTT CASNPQGLGNQPQHF
15 TRBJ2-2 TRBV5-1 - once TGCGCCAGCAGCTTAAGCGGACAGAACACCGGGGAGCTGTTTTTT CASSLSGQNTGELFF
15 TRBJ1-2 TRBV11-3 TRBD1 - TGTGCCAGCAGCTTAGATGGGACAGGGGCCTATGGCTACACCTTC CASSLDGTGAYGYTF
15 TRBJ1-1 TRBV7-2 - - TGTGCCAGCAGCTCCGACTCAGGGTCGAACACTGAAGCTTTCTTT CASSSDSGSNTEAFF
15 TRBJ2-2 TRBV5-1 - - TGCGCCAGCAGCTTGAGGGAACCCGAAACCGGGGAGCTGTTTTTT CASSLREPETGELFF
14 TRBJ1-5 TRBV28 TRBD1 few TGTGCCAGCAGTTTAGGGACAGGGAATCAGCCCCAGCATTTT CASSLGTGNQPQHF
13 TRBJ1-1 TRBV18 - - TGTGCCAGCTCACCACCGTCCAGCAACGAAGCTTTCTTT CASSPPSSNEAFF